The clone carrying this TCR beta chain was seen ten or more times. The record originates from a study of T cells in Graves' hyperthyroidism and ophthalmopathy. Amplification yielded TCR beta CDR3 regions, with RNA transcripts as the source. Primed by the HTBI set, a first-round RT-PCR was run on the TCR CDR3. In TCRdb, the multiplex PCR reads were re-called with MiXCR into one record per CDR3 protein. The table shows over 500,000 distinct CDR3 sequences, with less than 15% occurring only once. The germline V gene has CDR1 DFQATT and CDR2 SNEGSKA (reference sequence). The CDR3 runs 15 residues. The J segment lost 5 bases and the V segment lost 3 bases, leaving 7 bases of the junction unmatched.

The V gene is TRBV20-1, the J gene TRBJ2-7, with 13 bases aligning to TRBD2. The TCR originated in a woman aged 40 to 49 with Graves' hyperthyroidism. The sequencing input was blood. The DNA for the CDR3 is TGCAGTGCTAGCCCTTGGACTAGCGGGAGAGACGAGCAGTACTTC. This sequence encodes CSASPWTSGRDEQYF.